Following are 31 T cell receptor beta chains from one sample sequenced in a study of CD8 T cells in ankylosing spondylitis. Study outcomes and limitations: Ankylosing spondylitis blood appeared to be characterized by a TCR beta motif of roughly eight highly homologous variants.

TCRdb re-derived calls from the 5' RACE reads in MiXCR, one entry per CDR3 protein. The sample has roughly 700,000 distinct CDR3 sequences, 15% to 20% seen once. These receptors lack a known antigen. Source material: blood, either unsorted or a sorted T cell fraction (not recorded which). These receptors all come from a male donor with ankylosing spondylitis.

The chain employs TRBV20-1 and TRBJ1-4; TRBD1 is a possible D gene (6 bases). The V and J ends lost 5 bases and 7 bases respectively, with 20 bases between them. The CDR3 runs 15 residues. Germline V gives CDR1 DFQATT, CDR2 SNEGSKA (reference sequence). The CDR3: CSAVPARGQGEKLFF. For the CDR3, the DNA is TGCAGTGCTGTCCCCGCCAGGGGTCAGGGTGAAAAACTGTTTTTT.

This clonotype was detected a few times. This chain links TRBV12-3 or TRBV12-4 with TRBJ2-2; 10 bases agree with TRBD2. The CDR3 has 18 amino acids. Germline trimming cut 1 base from V and 6 bases from J; bases unmatched to any gene: 11. CDR3 amino acids: CASSLVGWLAGVAGELFF. CDR3 coding DNA: TGTGCCAGCAGTTTAGTGGGGTGGCTAGCGGGAGTCGCCGGGGAGCTGTTTTTT.

The rearrangement joins TRBV3-1 to TRBJ2-7; D is perhaps TRBD2 (6 bases). Germline V gives CDR1 LGHDT, CDR2 YNNKEL (reference sequence). This CDR3 comprises 17 residues. Between the trimmed V and J ends, which lost 2 bases and 2 bases, there was a span of 19 bases. CDR3 residues: CASSQRAGSSSPYEQYF. Here the CDR3 DNA reads TGTGCCAGCAGCCAACGGGCGGGGTCGTCAAGTCCCTACGAGCAGTACTTC.

This clonotype has only a few counts. The J gene is TRBJ2-1, the V gene TRBV6-1; the D is unclear. Trimming removed 6 bases from V and 5 bases from J, with 11 bases in between. The CDR3 runs to 13 residues. CDR1 is MNHNS and CDR2 is SASEGT in the germline V gene. The CDR3 region has the DNA TGTGCCAGCAGAACCTGGGTAGACAATGAGCAGTTCTTC. Residues: CASRTWVDNEQFF.

The rearrangement links TRBV14 to TRBJ1-3, with D tentatively TRBD1 (5 bases). Germline loops: CDR1 SGHDN, CDR2 FVKESK. This CDR3 region has 16 residues. V was cut by 2 bases and J by 7 bases, with 18 bases left in between. CDR3 nucleotides: TGTGCCAGCAGCCAAATGTGGGGACTTGAGAGCAACACCATATATTTT. It specifies CASSQMWGLESNTIYF.

The chain uses TRBV5-1 and TRBJ1-6; possible D gene TRBD1, 6 bases. The CDR3 loop spans 15 amino acids. The V and J ends lost 0 bases and 5 bases respectively, with 9 bases between them. Germline V gene data show CDR1 as SGHRS and CDR2 as YFSETQ. The CDR3 spells CASSLEGHHNSPLHF. CDR3 sequence (DNA): TGCGCCAGCAGCTTGGAGGGACACCATAATTCACCCCTCCACTTT.

The chain is built from TRBV12-3 or TRBV12-4 and TRBJ2-5; 10 bases align to TRBD1. After removal of 5 bases from V and 2 bases from J, the junction contained 8 bases not matched to a gene. The CDR3 covers 16 residues. CDR3 amino acids: CASSPGTGVRQETQYF. DNA for the CDR3: TGTGCCAGCAGTCCAGGGACAGGGGTACGTCAAGAGACCCAGTACTTC.

The V gene is TRBV29-1, the J gene TRBJ1-1, with D hard to call. CDR3 length: 13 residues. The germline V and J ends were trimmed by 6 bases and 2 bases, with 13 bases remaining between them. In germline, CDR1 is SQVTM, CDR2 ANQGSEA. The CDR3 nucleotides are TGCAGCGTCGTACCTAGACTAAACACTGAAGCTTTCTTT. Its protein product is CSVVPRLNTEAFF.

This clonotype was picked up a small number of times. The J gene is TRBJ2-1, the V gene TRBV29-1; 8 bases fit TRBD2. CDR1 is SQVTM and CDR2 is ANQGSEA in the germline V gene. This CDR3 has 16 residues. V shed 4 bases and J 4 bases; nucleotides not matched to a gene: 12. CDR3 protein: CSVGRFREGGYNEQFF. Written as DNA, the CDR3 is TGCAGCGTTGGTAGATTTCGGGAGGGGGGGTACAATGAGCAGTTCTTC.

This clonotype was detected only a few times. The rearrangement uses TRBV6-1 and TRBJ1-5; D is undetermined. Germline CDR1 reads MNHNS; CDR2 reads SASEGT. V lost 4 bases and J 0 bases, leaving 13 bases between the germline ends. This CDR3 contains 16 residues. CDR3 in DNA: TGTGCCAGCAGTGTTCAGTCACCATATAGCAATCAGCCCCAGCATTTT. It is translated as CASSVQSPYSNQPQHF.

This sequence joins TRBV18 and TRBJ1-2, with 8 positions matching TRBD1. The CDR3 is 16 amino acids. J was trimmed by 4 bases and V by 2 bases; bases with no gene match: 9. CDR1 is KGHSH, CDR2 LQKENI, per germline. DNA for the CDR3: TGTGCCAGCTCACCAAGGGGGGACAGGCCAACCTATGGCTACACCTTC. Translated: CASSPRGDRPTYGYTF.

In this sample, this clonotype turned up a few times. V gene TRBV7-8 combines with J gene TRBJ2-7, with 11 bases aligning to TRBD2. Germline CDR1 reads SGHVS; CDR2 reads FQNEAQ. This CDR3 is built from 16 residues. With 6 bases clipped from V and 0 bases from J, the junction kept 7 bases outside the gene matches. The chain's CDR3 is CASSSQTSGTSYEQYF. CDR3 sequence (DNA): TGTGCCAGCAGTTCCCAGACTAGCGGGACCTCCTACGAGCAGTACTTC.

This chain links TRBV20-1 with TRBJ2-5, with a possible D match to TRBD2 (7 bases). CDR1 is DFQATT, CDR2 SNEGSKA, per germline (reference sequence). This CDR3 comprises 13 residues. V shed 6 bases and J shed 6 bases, with 17 bases lying between them. CDR3 loop: CSAKEGGGKTQYF. CDR3 DNA: TGCAGTGCCAAAGAGGGAGGGGGAAAGACCCAGTACTTC.

This clonotype was seen more than once but under ten times. The chain employs TRBV20-1 and TRBJ2-1; a weak D match, TRBD2 (6 bases). V was cut by 4 bases and J by 3 bases, with 16 bases left in between. CDR3 length equals 15 residues. Looked up from germline, CDR1 is DFQATT and CDR2 is SNEGSKA (reference sequence). The CDR3 DNA sequence: TGCAGTGCTACGGGTGTAGCGGACCACTACAATGAGCAGTTCTTC. Its translation: CSATGVADHYNEQFF.

The genes are TRBV19 and TRBJ1-1; D is unresolved. The CDR3 is 13 residues long. From germline, CDR1 is LNHDA and CDR2 SQIVND (reference sequence). Between the trimmed V and J ends, which lost 6 bases and 4 bases, there was a span of 12 bases. In DNA, the CDR3 is TGTGCCAGTAGGAGGTATGGTGGCACTGAAGCTTTCTTT. Amino acid sequence: CASRRYGGTEAFF. Looking up the rest from reference TRBV19 and TRBJ1-1 gives the full variable domain: DGGITQSPKYLFRKEGQNVTLSCEQNLNHDAMYWYRQDPGQGLRLIYYSQIVNDFQKGDIAEGYSVSREKKESFPLTVTSAQKNPTAFYLCASRRYGGTEAFFGQGTRLTVV.

The V and J genes are TRBV5-6 and TRBJ2-5; 7 positions match TRBD1. CDR3 size: 16 residues. Germline trimming cut 3 bases from V and 2 bases from J; bases unmatched to any gene: 10. Germline assignment: CDR1 SGHDT and CDR2 YYEEEE. The CDR3 DNA is TGTGCCAGCAGCTATCTGTTCGGGACAGAACAAGAGACCCAGTACTTC. Its protein product is CASSYLFGTEQETQYF.

The rearrangement links TRBV10-3 to TRBJ2-1; D is uncertain. The CDR3 is made up of 13 amino acids. The ends were cut back, 3 bases at V and 6 bases at J, with 9 bases in the middle. In germline, CDR1 is ENHRY, CDR2 SYGVKD. The CDR3 reads CAISDVEGNEQFF. The CDR3 bases are TGTGCCATCAGTGACGTAGAAGGCAATGAGCAGTTCTTC.

The gene calls are TRBV20-1 and TRBJ1-2, with D possibly matching TRBD1 (5 bases). The germline V gene has CDR1 DFQATT and CDR2 SNEGSKA (reference sequence). Trimming took 6 bases from V and 0 from J, leaving 14 bases between them. The CDR3 totals 14 residues. CDR3 region: CSASSGASNYGYTF. CDR3 coding DNA: TGCAGTGCGTCTAGCGGGGCCTCTAACTATGGCTACACCTTC.

This clonotype showed up just a few times. The J gene is TRBJ1-6, the V gene TRBV9, with TRBD1 as a possible D gene (6 bases). This CDR3 spans 15 amino acids. Germline V gene sequence: CDR1 SGDLS, CDR2 YYNGEE. V was pared by 0 bases and J by 10 bases, with 14 bases between. The CDR3, as DNA: TGTGCCAGCAGCGTAGAGGGGGAATGGTGGTCACCCCTCCACTTT. Its protein product is CASSVEGEWWSPLHF.

The chain couples TRBV20-1 to TRBJ2-5; 7 bases agree with TRBD1. The CDR3 is 15 amino acids. The trim removed 1 base at V and 2 bases at J, leaving 7 bases unmatched. Germline V lookup: CDR1 DFQATT, CDR2 SNEGSKA (reference sequence). CDR3 DNA sequence: TGCAGTGCTAGAGGGGGATTGGACAGGCAAGAGACCCAGTACTTC. It yields the protein CSARGGLDRQETQYF.

This clonotype turned up a few times. The V gene is TRBV7-9, the J gene TRBJ1-2; a possible D gene is TRBD1 (6 bases). Between the trimmed V and J ends, which lost 3 bases and 4 bases, there was a span of 15 bases. In germline, CDR1 is SEHNR, CDR2 FQNEAQ (reference sequence). This CDR3 has 15 amino acids. The DNA of the CDR3 is TGTGCCAGCAGCTTCAACAGGGTTTCTAGCTATGGCTACACCTTC. Its translation is CASSFNRVSSYGYTF.

This chain links TRBV5-1 with TRBJ1-1; D ambiguous. This CDR3 contains 15 residues. Deletions cut 0 bases from V and 4 bases from J, with 13 bases between. CDR1 and CDR2 (germline): SGHRS, YFSETQ. The CDR3 reads CASSLGIQVGTEAFF. CDR3 nucleotides: TGCGCCAGCAGCTTGGGCATCCAGGTGGGCACTGAAGCTTTCTTT.

This chain links TRBV6-5 with TRBJ2-7; weak D call: TRBD1 (6 bases). CDR3 length: 14 residues. Per germline, CDR1 MNHEY and CDR2 SVGAGI. With 2 bases removed from V and 0 bases from J, the gap between germline ends came to 8 bases. The CDR3 coding sequence is TGTGCCAGCAGTTACGAACAGGGCTCCTACGAGCAGTACTTC. Its translation is CASSYEQGSYEQYF.

V gene TRBV11-2 combines with J gene TRBJ2-1; 9 bases fit TRBD2. V was pared by 1 base and J by 8 bases, with 9 bases of the junction left unmatched. This CDR3 has 16 residues. Germline loops: CDR1 SGHAT, CDR2 FQNNGV. The CDR3 loop is CASSLGLAGDFHEQFF. The CDR3 DNA follows: TGTGCCAGCAGCTTAGGATTAGCGGGGGATTTTCATGAGCAGTTCTTC.

The chain employs TRBV3-1 and TRBJ1-1; D remains unclear. CDR1 is LGHDT, CDR2 YNNKEL, per germline (reference sequence). Trimming stripped 4 bases from V and 6 bases from J, with 9 bases between. The CDR3 contains 12 residues. In DNA form, the CDR3 reads TGTGCCAGCAGCCTGACAAGCTCTGAAGCTTTCTTT. Translating gives CASSLTSSEAFF.

The gene calls are TRBV5-1 and TRBJ2-5; TRBD2 aligns across 8 bases. CDR3 length: 14 residues. CDR1 is SGHRS, CDR2 YFSETQ, per germline. The junction had 5 bases not matched to a gene; V was cut back by 0 bases and J by 7 bases. DNA of the CDR3: TGCGCCAGCAGCTTGGGTAGCGGGGATGTGACCCAGTACTTC. Residues: CASSLGSGDVTQYF.

This clonotype appeared a few times. The chain couples TRBV10-3 to TRBJ1-1, with 7 bases matching TRBD1. After removal of 4 bases from V and 5 bases from J, the junction contained 4 bases not matched to a gene. The CDR3 is 13 amino acids. Germline values: CDR1 ENHRY, CDR2 SYGVKD. CDR3 in amino acids: CAISVQGPTEAFF. The CDR3 DNA sequence: TGTGCCATCAGTGTACAGGGGCCAACTGAAGCTTTCTTT.

The gene calls are TRBV7-3 and TRBJ2-1; 9 bases line up with TRBD2. CDR3 size: 14 residues. V lost 5 bases and J lost 4; bases outside the gene matches: 3. The germline gives CDR1 SGHTA, CDR2 FQGTGA. The chain's CDR3 is CASSESGGYNEQFF. The CDR3 nucleotides read TGTGCCAGCAGCGAGAGCGGGGGGTACAATGAGCAGTTCTTC.

This clonotype was seen a few times. The CDR3 nucleotides read TGTGCCAGCAGTTGGACAGATCGCACAGATACGCAGTATTTT. The encoded protein is CASSWTDRTDTQYF. V usage is TRBV12-3 or TRBV12-4 and J usage is TRBJ2-3; the D gene is possibly TRBD1 (6 bases). V lost 4 bases and J 1 base, leaving 9 bases between the germline ends. The CDR3 is 14 residues long.

The V gene is TRBV12-5, the J gene TRBJ1-2; D remains unclear. The CDR3 covers 12 residues. The V gene lost 4 bases and the J gene lost 7 bases, with 10 bases spanning the gap. Looked up from germline, CDR1 is LGHNT and CDR2 is FRNRAP. The chain's CDR3 is CASGSNVGGYTF. Written as DNA, the CDR3 is TGTGCTAGTGGTTCCAACGTTGGTGGCTACACCTTC.

This clonotype occurred a few times. CDR3 residues: CASSRPGQRANTGELFF. The CDR3 DNA reads TGTGCCAGCAGCCGCCCCGGACAGCGCGCGAACACCGGGGAGCTGTTTTTT. This chain links TRBV11-2 with TRBJ2-2; a possible D gene is TRBD1 (6 bases). This CDR3 has 17 residues. Germline V gene data show CDR1 as SGHAT and CDR2 as FQNNGV. V lost 5 bases and J lost 0, with 16 bases in between.